This TCR beta chain was captured in a study of T-cell memory formation after mild COVID-19. TCRdb called the 5' RACE reads again in MiXCR, with one record for every CDR3 protein. The sample has a few hundred thousand distinct CDR3 sequences, 20% to 25% seen once. Trimming shortened V by 6 bases and J by 4 bases, and 12 bases separated the two germline ends. This CDR3 contains 13 residues. The gene calls are TRBV12-3 or TRBV12-4 and TRBJ1-1; D unresolved. The sequence derives from a man between 18 and 29 years old who had mild COVID-19 (a few samples of this study predate the infection). Cell type and time point are not known. The source material was PBMCs or a T cell subset sorted from them (not recorded which). The CDR3 DNA sequence: TGTGCCAGCAGCAGGACGGTCGGCACTGAAGCTTTCTTT. Its translation is CASSRTVGTEAFF.